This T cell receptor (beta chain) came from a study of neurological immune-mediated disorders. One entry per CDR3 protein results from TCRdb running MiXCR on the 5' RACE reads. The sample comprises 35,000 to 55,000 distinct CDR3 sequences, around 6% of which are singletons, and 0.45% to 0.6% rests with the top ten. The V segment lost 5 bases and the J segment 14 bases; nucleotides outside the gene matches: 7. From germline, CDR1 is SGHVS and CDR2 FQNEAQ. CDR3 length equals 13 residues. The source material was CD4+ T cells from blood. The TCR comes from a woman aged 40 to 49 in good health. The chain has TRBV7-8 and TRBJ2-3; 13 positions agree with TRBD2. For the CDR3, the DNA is TGTGCCAGCAGCCAATGGACTAGCGGGGGCATGTATTTT. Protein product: CASSQWTSGGMYF. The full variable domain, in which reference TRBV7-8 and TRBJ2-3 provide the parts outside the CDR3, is GAGVSQSPRYKVAKRGQDVALRCDPISGHVSLFWYQQALGQGPEFLTYFQNEAQLDKSGLPSDRFFAERPEGSVSTLKIQRTQQEDSAVYLCASSQWTSGGMYFGPGTRLTVL.